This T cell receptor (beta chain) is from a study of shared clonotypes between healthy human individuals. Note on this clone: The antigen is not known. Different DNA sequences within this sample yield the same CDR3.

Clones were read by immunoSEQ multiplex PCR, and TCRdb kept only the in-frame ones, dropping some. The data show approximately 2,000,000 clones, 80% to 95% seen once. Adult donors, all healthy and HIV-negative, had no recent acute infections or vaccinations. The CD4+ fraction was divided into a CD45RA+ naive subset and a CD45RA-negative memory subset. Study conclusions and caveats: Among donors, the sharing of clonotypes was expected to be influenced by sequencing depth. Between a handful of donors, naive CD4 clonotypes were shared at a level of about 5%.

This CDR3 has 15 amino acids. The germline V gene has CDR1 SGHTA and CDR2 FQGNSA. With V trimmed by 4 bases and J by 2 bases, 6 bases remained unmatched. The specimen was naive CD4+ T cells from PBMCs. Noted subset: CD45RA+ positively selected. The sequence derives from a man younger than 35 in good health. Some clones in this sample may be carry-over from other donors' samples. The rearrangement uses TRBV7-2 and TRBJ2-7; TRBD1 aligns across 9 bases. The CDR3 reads CASSSRQGVAYEQYF. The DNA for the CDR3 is TGTGCCAGCAGCTCCCGACAGGGGGTAGCCTACGAGCAGTACTTC.